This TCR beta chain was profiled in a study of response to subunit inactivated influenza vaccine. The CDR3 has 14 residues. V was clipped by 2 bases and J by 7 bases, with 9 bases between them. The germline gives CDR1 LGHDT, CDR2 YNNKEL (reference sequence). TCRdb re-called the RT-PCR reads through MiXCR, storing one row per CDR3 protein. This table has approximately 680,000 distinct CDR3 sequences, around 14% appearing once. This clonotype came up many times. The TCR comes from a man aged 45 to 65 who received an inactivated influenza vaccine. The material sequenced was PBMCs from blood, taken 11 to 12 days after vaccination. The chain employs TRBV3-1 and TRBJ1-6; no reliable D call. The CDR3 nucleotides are TGTGCCAGCAGCCAAAGAAGGGTAAATTCACCCCTCCACTTT. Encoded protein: CASSQRRVNSPLHF.